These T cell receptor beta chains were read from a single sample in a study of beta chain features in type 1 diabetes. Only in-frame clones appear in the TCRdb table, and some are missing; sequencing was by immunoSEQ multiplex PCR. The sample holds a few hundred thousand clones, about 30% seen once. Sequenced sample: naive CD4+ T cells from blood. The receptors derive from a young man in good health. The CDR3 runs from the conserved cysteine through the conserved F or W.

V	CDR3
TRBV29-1	CSVARTGTLGGQYF
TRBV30	CAWSLGSPNTEAFF
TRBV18	CASSPVTGEAFF
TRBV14	CASSQGPGLREIVKNIQYF
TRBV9	CASSVGQSYNEQFF
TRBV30	CACNRDGYSYEQYF
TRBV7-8	CASSRGRPDTEAFF
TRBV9	CASSNRGRDGEQYF
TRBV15	CATSREKRNYYEQYF
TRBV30	CAWSVRWESTDTQYF